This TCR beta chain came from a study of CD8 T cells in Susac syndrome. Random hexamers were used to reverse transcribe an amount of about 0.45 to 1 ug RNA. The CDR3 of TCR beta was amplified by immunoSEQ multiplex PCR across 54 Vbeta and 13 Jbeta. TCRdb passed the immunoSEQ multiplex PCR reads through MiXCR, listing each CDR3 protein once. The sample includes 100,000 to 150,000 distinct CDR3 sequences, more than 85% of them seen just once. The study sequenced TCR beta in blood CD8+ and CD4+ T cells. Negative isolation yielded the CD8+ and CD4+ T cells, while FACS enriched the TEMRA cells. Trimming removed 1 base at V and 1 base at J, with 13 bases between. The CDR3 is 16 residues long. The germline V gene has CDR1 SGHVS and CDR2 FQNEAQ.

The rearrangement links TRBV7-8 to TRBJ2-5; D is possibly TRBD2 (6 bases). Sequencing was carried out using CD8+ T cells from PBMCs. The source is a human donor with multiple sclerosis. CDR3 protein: CASSLGRGWAQETQYF. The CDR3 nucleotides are TGTGCCAGCAGCTTAGGGAGGGGTTGGGCCCAAGAGACCCAGTACTTC.